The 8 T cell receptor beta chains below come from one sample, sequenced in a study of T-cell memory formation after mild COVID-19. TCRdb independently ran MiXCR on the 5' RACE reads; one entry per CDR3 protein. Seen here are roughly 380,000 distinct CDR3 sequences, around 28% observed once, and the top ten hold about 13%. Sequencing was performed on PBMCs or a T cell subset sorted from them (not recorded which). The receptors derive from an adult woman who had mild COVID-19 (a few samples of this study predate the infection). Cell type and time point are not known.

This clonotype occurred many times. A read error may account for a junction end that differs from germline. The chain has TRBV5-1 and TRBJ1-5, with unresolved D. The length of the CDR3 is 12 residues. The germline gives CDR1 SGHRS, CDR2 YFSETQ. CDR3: CASSLEGQPQHF. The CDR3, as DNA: TGTGCCAGCAGTTTAGAGGGTCAGCCCCAGCATTTT.

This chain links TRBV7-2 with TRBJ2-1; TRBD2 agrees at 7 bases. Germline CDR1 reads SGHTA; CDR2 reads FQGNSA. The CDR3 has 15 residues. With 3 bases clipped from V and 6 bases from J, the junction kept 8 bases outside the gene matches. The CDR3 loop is CASSFGPGGGNEQFF. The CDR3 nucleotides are TGTGCCAGCAGCTTTGGTCCGGGAGGAGGCAATGAGCAGTTCTTC.

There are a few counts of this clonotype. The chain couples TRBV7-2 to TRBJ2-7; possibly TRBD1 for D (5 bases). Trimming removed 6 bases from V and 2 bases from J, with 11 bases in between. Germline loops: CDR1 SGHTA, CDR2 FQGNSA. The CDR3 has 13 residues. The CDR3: CASSPHRTYEQYF. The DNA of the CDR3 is TGTGCCAGCAGTCCCCACAGGACCTACGAGCAGTACTTC.

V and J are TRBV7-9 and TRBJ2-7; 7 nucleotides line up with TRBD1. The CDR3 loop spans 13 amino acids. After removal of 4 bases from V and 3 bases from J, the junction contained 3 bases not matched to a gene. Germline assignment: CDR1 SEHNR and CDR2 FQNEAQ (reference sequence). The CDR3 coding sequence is TGTGCCAGCAGCTCTCGGGACAGCTACGAGCAGTACTTC. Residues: CASSSRDSYEQYF. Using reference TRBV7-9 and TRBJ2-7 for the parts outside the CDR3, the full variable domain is DTGVSQNPRHKITKRGQNVTFRCDPISEHNRLYWYRQTLGQGPEFLTYFQNEAQLEKSRLLSDRFSAERPKGSFSTLEIQRTEQGDSAMYLCASSSRDSYEQYFGPGTRLTVT.

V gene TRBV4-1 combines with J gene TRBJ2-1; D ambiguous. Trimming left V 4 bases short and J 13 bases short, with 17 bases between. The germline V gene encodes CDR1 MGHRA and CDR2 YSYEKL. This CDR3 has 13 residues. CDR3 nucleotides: TGCGCCAGCAGCCGCCCTCCCGAGGTGGAACAGTTCTTC. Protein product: CASSRPPEVEQFF.

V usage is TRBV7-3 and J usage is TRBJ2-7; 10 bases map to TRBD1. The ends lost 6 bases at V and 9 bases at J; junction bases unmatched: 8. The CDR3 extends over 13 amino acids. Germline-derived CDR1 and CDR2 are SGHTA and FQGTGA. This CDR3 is CASSSTGGSMQYF. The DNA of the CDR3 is TGTGCCAGCAGTTCGACAGGGGGCTCGATGCAGTACTTC.

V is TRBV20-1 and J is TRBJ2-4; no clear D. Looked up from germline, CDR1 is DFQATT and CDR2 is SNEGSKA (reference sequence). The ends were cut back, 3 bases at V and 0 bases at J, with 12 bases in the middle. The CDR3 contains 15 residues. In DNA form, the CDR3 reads TGCAGTGCTAGTTCGTCTTTGTTAGCCAAAAACATTCAGTACTTC. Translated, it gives CSASSSLLAKNIQYF.

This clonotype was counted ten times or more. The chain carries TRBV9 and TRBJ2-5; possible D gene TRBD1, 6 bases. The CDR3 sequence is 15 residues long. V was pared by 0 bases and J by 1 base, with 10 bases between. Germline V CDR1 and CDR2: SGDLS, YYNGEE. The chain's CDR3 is CASSVGTVPQETQYF. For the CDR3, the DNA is TGTGCCAGCAGCGTAGGGACAGTCCCCCAAGAGACCCAGTACTTC. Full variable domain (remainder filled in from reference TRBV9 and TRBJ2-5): DSGVTQTPKHLITATGQRVTLRCSPRSGDLSVYWYQQSLDQGLQFLIQYYNGEERAKGNILERFSAQQFPDLHSELNLSSLELGDSALYFCASSVGTVPQETQYFGPGTRLLVL.